A single sample is the source of the 7 T cell receptor beta chains below, sequenced in a study of blood T cells in healthy people across ages. Next came a second PCR, run for about 7 to 12 cycles, which used a sample-barcoded 5' primer along with a J-beta primer mix. MiXCR, applied by TCRdb to the 5' RACE reads, yields one record per CDR3 protein. The table lists 2 million or so distinct CDR3 sequences, around half of them singletons. Sequencing input: blood. These receptors originate from a woman between 40 and 50 years old in good health.

This clonotype has at least ten counts. The V call is TRBV7-2, the J call TRBJ2-5, with 7 bases that match TRBD1. The germline gives CDR1 SGHTA, CDR2 FQGNSA. The junction had 5 bases not matched to a gene; V was cut back by 3 bases and J by 1 base. The CDR3 is 15 residues long. This CDR3 reads CASSFLGTAQETQYF. The CDR3 DNA reads as TGTGCCAGCAGCTTCTTGGGGACAGCCCAAGAGACCCAGTACTTC.

This clonotype came up a few times. The chain employs TRBV7-2 and TRBJ1-5; D perhaps matches TRBD1 (5 bases). Trimming pared 2 bases from V and 7 bases from J, leaving 9 bases between. This CDR3 comprises 13 residues. CDR1 and CDR2 (germline): SGHTA, FQGNSA. The CDR3 region has the DNA TGTGCCAGCAGCTTACCAGGGTGGCAGCCCCAGCATTTT. The encoded protein is CASSLPGWQPQHF.

The chain joins TRBV4-3 to TRBJ1-5; a weak D match, TRBD1 (5 bases). Trimming took 4 bases from V and 0 from J, leaving 10 bases between them. CDR1 and CDR2 from the germline V gene are LGHNA and YSLEER. The CDR3 sequence is 15 residues long. This chain's CDR3 is CASSPGLSSNQPQHF. The CDR3 bases are TGCGCCAGCAGCCCGGGACTGAGTAGCAATCAGCCCCAGCATTTT.

The chain carries TRBV12-3 or TRBV12-4 and TRBJ1-2, with D maybe TRBD1 (5 bases). V was shortened by 8 bases and J by 8 bases, with 21 bases between the two germline ends. The CDR3 is 14 amino acids. This chain's CDR3 is CASVLSSRERGYTF. For the CDR3, the DNA is TGTGCCAGCGTTCTATCCTCCAGGGAGAGGGGCTACACCTTC.

In the case of this clonotype: Just one base apart from a much larger clone, this may be a read error. The chain carries TRBV29-1 and TRBJ2-7; D not resolved. CDR3 length equals 13 residues. The germline V gene encodes CDR1 SQVTM and CDR2 ANQGSEA. CDR3 sequence: CSAETYSSYGQYF. CDR3 DNA sequence: TGCAGCGCCGAGACTTACAGCTCCTACGGGCAGTACTTC.

The table lists this clonotype with a count of one. J is TRBJ2-3 and V is TRBV28; D is perhaps TRBD2 (6 bases). The CDR3 totals 19 residues. V lost 3 bases and J 2 bases, leaving 24 bases between the germline ends. Germline-derived CDR1 and CDR2 are MDHEN and SYDVKM. The CDR3 DNA is TGTGCCAGCAGTTTTGGCCTCCTGACAGCCCGGGGGTTCACAGATACGCAGTATTTT. Translating it yields CASSFGLLTARGFTDTQYF.

The genes are TRBV5-5 and TRBJ2-5; D may be TRBD2 (7 bases). Trimming cost V 7 bases and J 2 bases, with 18 bases left between them. This CDR3 is 15 amino acids long. In germline, CDR1 is SGHKS, CDR2 YYEKEE (reference sequence). CDR3 residues: CASAHRGGVQETQYF. The CDR3 region has the DNA TGTGCCAGCGCCCATCGAGGGGGGGTTCAAGAGACCCAGTACTTC.